The 22 T cell receptor beta chains given below trace back to one sample, sequenced in a study of shared clonotypes between healthy human individuals. Sequenced by immunoSEQ multiplex PCR; TCRdb stores in-frame clones only, minus some. The table includes approximately 100,000 clones, more than 65% detected once. Input material: memory CD8+ T cells sorted from blood. Subset of the sample: CD45RO+ cells pooled with CCR7-negative TemRA cells. The receptors come from a woman aged 25 to 39 in good health.

In this sample, this clone turned up a few times. The rearrangement uses TRBV19 and TRBJ1-5; 7 bases are shared with TRBD1. CDR3 length: 16 amino acids. CDR1 is LNHDA and CDR2 is SQIVND in the germline V gene (reference sequence). V was pared by 9 bases and J by 0 bases, with 11 bases of the junction left unmatched. The CDR3 coding sequence is TGTGCCAGCAAGGACGGGACAGCTTATAGCAATCAGCCCCAGCATTTT. Translating it yields CASKDGTAYSNQPQHF.

This clone has only a few counts. This chain joins TRBV10-3 and TRBJ2-3; 9 nucleotides line up with TRBD2. V was clipped by 3 bases and J by 4 bases; unmatched bases: 8. Looked up from germline, CDR1 is ENHRY and CDR2 is SYGVKD. The CDR3 loop spans 16 amino acids. The CDR3 is CAISDGSGSYPDTQYF. CDR3 sequence (DNA): TGTGCCATCAGTGACGGTAGCGGGAGCTACCCAGATACGCAGTATTTT.

The rearrangement links TRBV19 to TRBJ2-3; no reliable D call. V gave up 0 bases and J gave up 0 bases, with 7 bases separating them. CDR1 is LNHDA and CDR2 is SQIVND in the germline V gene (reference sequence). CDR3 length equals 15 residues. CDR3 loop: CASSIEDGSTDTQYF. The CDR3 coding sequence is TGTGCCAGTAGTATAGAGGACGGTAGCACAGATACGCAGTATTTT.

This clone was observed a few times. The chain has TRBV27 and TRBJ2-1; 12 bases map to TRBD2. The germline V gene has CDR1 MNHEY and CDR2 SMNVEV (reference sequence). CDR3 length: 18 residues. With 2 bases clipped from V and 8 bases from J, the junction kept 13 bases outside the gene matches. CDR3: CASSLMSSGRAMHDEQFF. DNA of the CDR3: TGTGCCAGCAGTTTAATGTCTAGCGGGAGGGCGATGCACGATGAGCAGTTCTTC.

This clone has more than one count but fewer than ten. This sequence joins TRBV11-2 and TRBJ2-1; D is perhaps TRBD2 (5 bases). With 1 base removed from V and 9 bases from J, the gap between germline ends came to 10 bases. This CDR3 region has 13 residues. Per germline, CDR1 SGHAT and CDR2 FQNNGV. The chain's CDR3 is CASSLVGRGEQFF. As DNA, the CDR3 is TGTGCCAGCAGCTTAGTGGGTCGGGGTGAGCAGTTCTTC.

The count of this clone is one. V gene TRBV14 combines with J gene TRBJ2-1; 7 positions match TRBD1. After removal of 1 base from V and 3 bases from J, the junction contained 3 bases not matched to a gene. Germline V gene data show CDR1 as SGHDN and CDR2 as FVKESK. The CDR3 totals 15 residues. The DNA for the CDR3 is TGTGCCAGCAGCCAAGTCAGGGGGTTCTACAATGAGCAGTTCTTC. Translation: CASSQVRGFYNEQFF.

The chain recombines TRBV7-3 with TRBJ2-5; 9 nucleotides align to TRBD2. CDR1 and CDR2 from the germline V gene are SGHTA and FQGTGA. The CDR3 contains 15 residues. Trimming removed 4 bases from V and 5 bases from J; junction bases left unmatched: 8. As DNA, the CDR3 is TGTGCCAGCAGCTCAATAGCGGGAGTTGTGGAGACCCAGTACTTC. Translated: CASSSIAGVVETQYF.

This clone has a single count. The chain has TRBV4-1 and TRBJ2-7, with D perhaps matching TRBD2 (5 bases). This CDR3 comprises 16 residues. Germline CDR1 reads MGHRA; CDR2 reads YSYEKL. V dropped 4 bases and J dropped 0 bases, with 16 bases sitting between them. Here the CDR3 reads CASSPGLSTPSYEQYF. CDR3 nucleotides: TGCGCCAGCAGCCCCGGACTCTCTACCCCCTCCTACGAGCAGTACTTC.

This clone was seen only once. V is TRBV7-9 and J is TRBJ2-7; D uncertain. The V gene's germline CDR1 is SEHNR and CDR2 FQNEAQ (reference sequence). The CDR3 totals 12 residues. V was cut by 2 bases and J by 3 bases, with 5 bases left in between. CDR3 protein: CASSLQNYEQYF. The CDR3 bases are TGTGCCAGCAGCTTACAGAACTACGAGCAGTACTTC.

The V call is TRBV15, the J call TRBJ2-1; D gene uncertain. Per germline, CDR1 LNHNV and CDR2 YYDKDF (reference sequence). The V end lost 8 bases, the J end lost 6 bases, and 14 bases lay between the germline ends. The CDR3 spans 13 residues. The CDR3 DNA sequence: TGTGCCACCCGAAGTCCTCTTGGCAATGAGCAGTTCTTC. Protein: CATRSPLGNEQFF.

The chain uses TRBV4-1 and TRBJ1-5; TRBD1 is a possible D gene (6 bases). CDR3 length equals 14 residues. Germline CDR1 MGHRA, CDR2 YSYEKL. Trimming removed 5 bases from V and 3 bases from J, with 11 bases in between. This CDR3 reads CASSSDSNNQPQHF. In DNA form, the CDR3 reads TGCGCCAGCAGCTCGGACAGCAACAATCAGCCCCAGCATTTT.

This clone occurred once. The chain is built from TRBV4-1 and TRBJ2-1, with 10 bases identical to TRBD2. This CDR3 is 16 amino acids long. With 1 base clipped from V and 4 bases from J, the junction kept 4 bases outside the gene matches. Germline values: CDR1 MGHRA, CDR2 YSYEKL. The CDR3 is CASSQGSGRSYNEQFF. CDR3 nucleotides: TGCGCCAGCAGCCAAGGTAGCGGGAGGTCTTACAATGAGCAGTTCTTC.

The chain uses TRBV16 and TRBJ2-1; TRBD1 might be the D (6 bases). CDR1 KGHSY and CDR2 FQNENV come from the germline V gene. The CDR3 covers 14 residues. Trimming left V 8 bases short and J 8 bases short, with 19 bases between. The CDR3 DNA reads TGTGCCAGCGACCCGAAGGGGGATTGGGATGAGCAGTTCTTC. Translated, it gives CASDPKGDWDEQFF.

The chain has TRBV6-5 and TRBJ2-7, with 8 bases matching TRBD1. The CDR3 extends over 13 amino acids. V trimming: 6 bases; J trimming: 6 bases; junction bases outside the gene matches: 7. CDR1 and CDR2 (germline): MNHEY, SVGAGI. In DNA, the CDR3 is TGTGCCAGCAGCCCCTATACAGGGGGCGAGCAGTACTTC. Translated, it gives CASSPYTGGEQYF.

The chain recombines TRBV7-9 with TRBJ2-7; 7 bases are shared with TRBD2. The V and J ends lost 5 bases and 2 bases, in that order; junction bases with no gene match: 12. The CDR3 length is 16 residues. Germline CDR1 SEHNR, CDR2 FQNEAQ (reference sequence). The CDR3 coding sequence is TGTGCCAGCAGCCAAGAAGGGGCGGGAGATCCCTACGAGCAGTACTTC. This codes for CASSQEGAGDPYEQYF.

This chain connects TRBV5-4 to TRBJ2-7, with no clear D. The CDR3 length is 13 residues. Germline loops: CDR1 SGHNT, CDR2 YYREEE (reference sequence). Trimming stripped 5 bases from V and 6 bases from J, with 15 bases between. The CDR3 coding sequence is TGTGCCAGCAGTCGGTCAACCGGCGGCGAGCAGTACTTC. The encoded protein is CASSRSTGGEQYF.

This clone appeared a few times. This chain links TRBV7-9 with TRBJ2-7; the D gene is possibly TRBD1 (5 bases). V was pared by 4 bases and J by 2 bases, with 15 bases between. The CDR3 sequence is 15 residues long. Germline V gives CDR1 SEHNR, CDR2 FQNEAQ (reference sequence). CDR3 loop: CASSSPNRSTYEQYF. For the CDR3, the DNA is TGTGCCAGCAGCTCCCCAAACAGGAGTACCTACGAGCAGTACTTC.

The genes are TRBV6-5 and TRBJ1-5; no definite D call. Germline V gene lookup returns CDR1 MNHEY and CDR2 SVGAGI. CDR3 length equals 15 residues. V was shortened by 6 bases and J by 6 bases, with 18 bases between the two germline ends. For the CDR3, the DNA is TGTGCCAGCAGCCTCGGGTCCTCAGAGGTTCAGCCCCAGCATTTT. It specifies CASSLGSSEVQPQHF.

The V and J genes are TRBV29-1 and TRBJ2-7; D might be TRBD1 or TRBD2, each matching 5 bases. Trimming took off 0 bases at V and 4 bases at J, with 16 bases between the two ends. The germline V gene has CDR1 SQVTM and CDR2 ANQGSEA. There are 15 residues in the CDR3. The CDR3, as DNA: TGCAGCGTTGAAGATACTATGGGGGAGATGTACGAGCAGTACTTC. It specifies CSVEDTMGEMYEQYF.

V and J are TRBV13 and TRBJ2-7; D call uncertain. Trimming left V 6 bases short and J 2 bases short, with 14 bases between. CDR3 length: 14 amino acids. From germline, CDR1 is PRHDT and CDR2 FYEKMQ (reference sequence). Written as DNA, the CDR3 is TGTGCCAGCAGGGACCCGTCACCCCCCTACGAGCAGTACTTC. Translated, it gives CASRDPSPPYEQYF.

V usage is TRBV11-2 and J usage is TRBJ2-4; 11 bases are shared with TRBD2. This CDR3 has 16 residues. Germline trimming cut 5 bases from V and 0 bases from J; bases unmatched to any gene: 3. Germline-derived CDR1 and CDR2 are SGHAT and FQNNGV. The CDR3 sequence: CASSRLAGLAKNIQYF. The CDR3, as DNA: TGTGCCAGCAGCCGACTAGCGGGATTAGCCAAAAACATTCAGTACTTC.

As regards this clone: One junction end does not reproduce the germline sequence, and a read error may be involved. This sequence joins TRBV6-4 and TRBJ1-5; unclear D gene. The CDR3 runs 14 residues. The germline gives CDR1 MRHNA, CDR2 SNTAGT. This CDR3 is CASSYSIEGQPQHF. CDR3 nucleotide sequence: TGTGCCAGCAGTTACTCGATCGAGGGACAGCCCCAGCATTTT.